The 8 T cell receptor beta chains below come from one sample, sequenced in a study of blood T cell repertoires in COVID-19. Profiling relied on immunoSEQ multiplex PCR, and the TCRdb table lists in-frame clones only, not all of them. The profile shows fewer than 200,000 clones, approximately 74% of them singletons. Input material: peripheral blood. The receptors shown here come from an elderly woman with acute or convalescent COVID-19.

The rearrangement joins TRBV6-4 to TRBJ2-3; tentatively, D is TRBD2 (5 bases). Germline CDR1 and CDR2: MRHNA and SNTAGT. V shed 2 bases and J shed 0 bases, with 12 bases lying between them. The CDR3 extends over 16 amino acids. CDR3 region: CASSDTAERSTDTQYF. CDR3 coding DNA: TGTGCCAGCAGTGACACGGCCGAGCGGAGCACAGATACGCAGTATTTT.

The rearrangement joins TRBV4-3 to TRBJ1-2; 8 bases align to TRBD1. Germline V lookup: CDR1 LGHNA, CDR2 YSLEER. The CDR3 length is 16 residues. Trimming removed 4 bases from V and 1 base from J; junction bases left unmatched: 8. The CDR3 sequence: CASSPRPGQDNYGYTF. The CDR3 nucleotides are TGCGCCAGCAGCCCCCGACCGGGACAGGATAACTATGGCTACACCTTC.

The chain recombines TRBV27 with TRBJ2-5, with 8 bases aligning to TRBD1. The CDR3 has 17 amino acids. After removal of 0 bases from V and 3 bases from J, the junction contained 9 bases not matched to a gene. Germline lookup yields CDR1 MNHEY and CDR2 SMNVEV (reference sequence). The DNA of the CDR3 is TGTGCCAGCAGTTTATCGGCGAGCTACAGGGGGGAAGAGACCCAGTACTTC. This encodes CASSLSASYRGEETQYF.

This clone was recorded once. The chain carries TRBV4-2 and TRBJ2-3; no clear D gene. CDR1 is LGHNA, CDR2 YNFKEQ, per germline. The V end lost 0 bases, the J end lost 3 bases, and 7 bases lay between the germline ends. There are 14 residues in the CDR3. The CDR3 sequence: CASSQDSTTDTQYF. DNA of the CDR3: TGTGCCAGCAGCCAAGACTCCACTACAGATACGCAGTATTTT.

This chain links TRBV28 with TRBJ1-2; a possible D gene is TRBD1 (6 bases). The V gene's germline CDR1 is MDHEN and CDR2 SYDVKM. This CDR3 contains 15 residues. The V and J ends lost 5 bases and 2 bases respectively, with 15 bases between them. CDR3 nucleotides: TGTGCCAGCAGTGGTCCGGGGGGGGCAAACTATGGCTACACCTTC. Its protein product is CASSGPGGANYGYTF.

The chain couples TRBV5-8 to TRBJ1-2, with TRBD1 as a possible D gene (6 bases). Germline CDR1 is SGHTS and CDR2 is YDEGEE. Trimming shortened V by 2 bases and J by 2 bases, and 7 bases separated the two germline ends. This CDR3 comprises 13 residues. This CDR3 reads CASSFQGNYGYTF. The CDR3 DNA is TGTGCCAGCAGCTTCCAGGGGAACTATGGCTACACCTTC.

This chain links TRBV19 with TRBJ2-1, with TRBD1 matching over 8 bases. Per germline, CDR1 LNHDA and CDR2 SQIVND (reference sequence). The junction had 4 bases not matched to a gene; V was cut back by 10 bases and J by 2 bases. This CDR3 region has 13 residues. CDR3 sequence: CATQGAPYNEQFF. CDR3 in DNA: TGTGCCACTCAGGGGGCCCCCTACAATGAGCAGTTCTTC.

This clone was picked up a small number of times. V is TRBV19 and J is TRBJ2-5, with D unresolved. Germline CDR1 LNHDA, CDR2 SQIVND (reference sequence). With 6 bases removed from V and 2 bases from J, the gap between germline ends came to 16 bases. CDR3 length equals 15 residues. CDR3 amino acids: CASSLGGVSQETQYF. In DNA, the CDR3 is TGTGCCAGTAGCCTCGGTGGTGTATCTCAAGAGACCCAGTACTTC.